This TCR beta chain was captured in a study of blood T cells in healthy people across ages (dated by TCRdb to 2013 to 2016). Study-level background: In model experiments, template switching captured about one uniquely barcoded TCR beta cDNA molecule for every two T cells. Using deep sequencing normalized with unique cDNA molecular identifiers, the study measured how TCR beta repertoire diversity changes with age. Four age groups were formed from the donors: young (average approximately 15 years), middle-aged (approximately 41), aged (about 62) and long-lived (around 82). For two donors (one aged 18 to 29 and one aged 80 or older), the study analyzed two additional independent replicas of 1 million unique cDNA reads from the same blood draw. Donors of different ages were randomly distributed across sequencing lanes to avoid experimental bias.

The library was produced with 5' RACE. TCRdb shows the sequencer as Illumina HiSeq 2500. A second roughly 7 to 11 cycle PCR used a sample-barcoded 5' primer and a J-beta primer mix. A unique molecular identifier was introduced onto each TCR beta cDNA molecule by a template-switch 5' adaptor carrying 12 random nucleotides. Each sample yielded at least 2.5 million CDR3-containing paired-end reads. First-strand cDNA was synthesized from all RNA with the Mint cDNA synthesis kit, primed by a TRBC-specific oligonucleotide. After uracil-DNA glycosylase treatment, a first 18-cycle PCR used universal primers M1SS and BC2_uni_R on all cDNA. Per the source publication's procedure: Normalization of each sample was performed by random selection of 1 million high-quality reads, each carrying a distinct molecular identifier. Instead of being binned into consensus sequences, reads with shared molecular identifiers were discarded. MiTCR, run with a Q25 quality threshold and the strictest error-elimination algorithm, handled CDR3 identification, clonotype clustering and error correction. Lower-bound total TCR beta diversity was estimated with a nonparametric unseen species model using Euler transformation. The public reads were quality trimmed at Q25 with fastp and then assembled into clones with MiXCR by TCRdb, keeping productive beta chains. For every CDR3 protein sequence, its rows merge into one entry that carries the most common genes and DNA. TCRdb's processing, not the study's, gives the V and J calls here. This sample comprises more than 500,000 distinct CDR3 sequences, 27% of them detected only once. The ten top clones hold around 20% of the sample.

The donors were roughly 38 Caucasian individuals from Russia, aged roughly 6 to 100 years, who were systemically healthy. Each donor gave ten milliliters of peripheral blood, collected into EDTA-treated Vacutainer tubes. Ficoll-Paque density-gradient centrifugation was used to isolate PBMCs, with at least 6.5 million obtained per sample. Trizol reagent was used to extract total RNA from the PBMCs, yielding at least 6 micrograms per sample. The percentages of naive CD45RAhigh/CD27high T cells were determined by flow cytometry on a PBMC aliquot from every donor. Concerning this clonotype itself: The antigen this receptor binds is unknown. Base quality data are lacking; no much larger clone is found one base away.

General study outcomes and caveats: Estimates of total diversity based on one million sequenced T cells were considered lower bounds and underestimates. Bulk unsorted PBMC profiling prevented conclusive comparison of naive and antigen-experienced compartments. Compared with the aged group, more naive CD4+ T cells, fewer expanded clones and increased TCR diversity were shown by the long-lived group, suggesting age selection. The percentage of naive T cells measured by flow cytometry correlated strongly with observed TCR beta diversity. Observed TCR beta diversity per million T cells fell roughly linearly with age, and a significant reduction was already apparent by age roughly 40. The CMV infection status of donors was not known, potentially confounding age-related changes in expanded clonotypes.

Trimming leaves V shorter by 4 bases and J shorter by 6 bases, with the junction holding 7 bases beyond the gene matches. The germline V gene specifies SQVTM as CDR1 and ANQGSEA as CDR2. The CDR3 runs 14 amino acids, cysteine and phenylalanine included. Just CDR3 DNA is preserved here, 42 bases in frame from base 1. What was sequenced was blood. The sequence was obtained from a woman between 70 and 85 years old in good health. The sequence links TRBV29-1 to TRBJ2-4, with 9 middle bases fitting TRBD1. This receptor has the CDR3 CSVAAGTGLNIQYF. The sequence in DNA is TGCAGCGTTGCTGCCGGGACAGGGTTAAACATTCAGTACTTC.